The 14 T cell receptor beta chains given below trace back to one sample, sequenced in a study of blood T cell repertoires in COVID-19. TCRdb's table, derived via immunoSEQ multiplex PCR, lists solely in-frame clones and lacks some. The repertoire consists of under 250,000 clones, with 86% occurring once and the leading ten covering under 2%. The sample was peripheral blood. Every receptor here comes from an older woman who had recovered from COVID-19.

V usage is TRBV4-3 and J usage is TRBJ1-4; a weak D match, TRBD1 (6 bases). This CDR3 contains 16 residues. Per the germline V gene, CDR1 is LGHNA and CDR2 is YSLEER. The V end was cut by 0 bases, the J end by 7 bases, with 15 bases between. CDR3 in amino acids: CASSQDWGRGVEKLFF. In nucleotides, the CDR3 is TGCGCCAGCAGCCAAGATTGGGGGCGAGGGGTTGAAAAACTGTTTTTT.

With regard to this clone: Germline and junction disagree at one end, which may indicate a read error. The chain combines TRBV6-6 with TRBJ1-1; no firm D call. The CDR3 extends over 14 amino acids. Germline CDR1 is MNHNY and CDR2 is SVGAGI (reference sequence). The CDR3 DNA is TGTGCCAGCAGTTACTCGAGGCTGAACGCTGAAGCTTTCTTT. This sequence encodes CASSYSRLNAEAFF.

The J gene is TRBJ2-1, the V gene TRBV9; 13 bases fit TRBD2. The CDR3 has 18 residues. Germline lookup yields CDR1 SGDLS and CDR2 YYNGEE. V shed 3 bases, J shed 8 bases, and the junction held 14 bases outside the gene matches. The CDR3 loop is CASSATGLAGTPSYEQFF. CDR3 DNA: TGTGCCAGCAGCGCCACGGGACTAGCGGGGACCCCCTCGTATGAGCAGTTCTTC. The full variable domain, rest sourced from reference TRBV9 and TRBJ2-1, is DSGVTQTPKHLITATGQRVTLRCSPRSGDLSVYWYQQSLDQGLQFLIQYYNGEERAKGNILERFSAQQFPDLHSELNLSSLELGDSALYFCASSATGLAGTPSYEQFFGPGTRLTVL.

The chain links TRBV18 to TRBJ2-7; TRBD1 aligns across 8 bases. This CDR3 region has 15 residues. In germline, CDR1 is KGHSH, CDR2 LQKENI. The V gene end was trimmed by 4 bases and the J gene end by 4 bases; junction bases not matched to a gene: 9. The CDR3 DNA is TGTGCCAGCTCACAAGGCAGGGGGCTCGGATACGAGCAGTACTTC. Translated: CASSQGRGLGYEQYF. Full variable domain (outside the CDR3, taken from reference TRBV18 and TRBJ2-7): NAGVMQNPRHLVRRRGQEARLRCSPMKGHSHVYWYRQLPEEGLKFMVYLQKENIIDESGMPKERFSAEFPKEGPSILRIQQVVRGDSAAYFCASSQGRGLGYEQYFGPGTRLTVT.

This chain connects TRBV9 to TRBJ2-3; no reliable D call. The CDR3 sequence is 14 residues long. The V gene lost 6 bases and the J gene lost 2 bases, with 13 bases spanning the gap. The germline V gene encodes CDR1 SGDLS and CDR2 YYNGEE. CDR3: CASTYSPITDTQYF. The CDR3 DNA reads TGTGCCAGCACTTATAGCCCCATCACAGATACGCAGTATTTT.

This clone turned up a few times. The genes are TRBV5-1 and TRBJ1-1, with D perhaps TRBD1 (5 bases). Germline loops: CDR1 SGHRS, CDR2 YFSETQ. This CDR3 is 13 amino acids long. V was cut by 2 bases and J by 3 bases, with 8 bases left in between. CDR3 in DNA: TGCGCCAGCAGCTTCGCGGGGGACACTGAAGCTTTCTTT. Translating it yields CASSFAGDTEAFF.

V gene TRBV7-2 combines with J gene TRBJ2-3; 11 nucleotides match TRBD2. CDR3 length: 16 residues. V shed 0 bases, J shed 4 bases, and the junction held 3 bases outside the gene matches. Per germline, CDR1 SGHTA and CDR2 FQGNSA. The CDR3 sequence is CASSLALAGGSDTQYF. The DNA for the CDR3 is TGTGCCAGCAGCTTAGCTCTAGCGGGGGGATCAGATACGCAGTATTTT.

The chain recombines TRBV21-1 with TRBJ2-3; TRBD2, the D gene given by the table, was not confirmed from the DNA. TRBV21-1 is reported as a pseudogene. This CDR3 region has 15 residues. CDR3 coding DNA: TGTGCCAGTTTGAGCGGGGGGCCGGGCACAGATACGCAGTATTTT. It codes for CASLSGGPGTDTQYF.

The chain links TRBV7-3 to TRBJ2-5; TRBD1 matches 10 bases. The CDR3 is made up of 15 amino acids. After removal of 5 bases from V and 3 bases from J, the junction contained 6 bases not matched to a gene. From germline, CDR1 is SGHTA and CDR2 FQGTGA. CDR3 loop: CASSRTGTGEETQYF. The CDR3 DNA reads TGTGCCAGCAGCAGAACCGGGACAGGGGAAGAGACCCAGTACTTC.

On this clone: This specimen includes other DNA sequences encoding the same CDR3. The chain recombines TRBV2 with TRBJ1-5; weak D call: TRBD1 (6 bases). The CDR3 consists of 14 residues. The V gene's germline CDR1 is SNHLY and CDR2 FYNNEI. The V and J ends lost 2 bases and 5 bases respectively, with 10 bases between them. The CDR3 region is CASSENRDDQPQHF. The CDR3 coding sequence is TGTGCCAGCAGTGAAAACAGGGACGATCAGCCCCAGCATTTT.

This clone was counted once. The chain is built from TRBV11-3 and TRBJ2-5; TRBD2 agrees at 10 bases. V lost 5 bases, J lost 2 bases, and 5 bases stayed unmatched. The CDR3 sequence is 15 residues long. Germline CDR1 reads SGHNT; CDR2 reads YENEEA. The CDR3 is CASSTSTSGQETQYF. The CDR3 DNA reads as TGTGCCAGCAGCACCTCGACTAGCGGGCAAGAGACCCAGTACTTC.

This rearrangement joins TRBV4-2 to TRBJ1-4; D is unresolved. Deletions cut 0 bases from V and 7 bases from J, with 12 bases between. The CDR3 sequence is 15 residues long. CDR1 and CDR2 from the germline V gene are LGHNA and YNFKEQ. The CDR3 bases are TGTGCCAGCAGCCAAGATCCGGGTGCGGGTGAAAAACTGTTTTTT. Translated: CASSQDPGAGEKLFF.

The chain employs TRBV6-5 and TRBJ2-2; weak D call: TRBD2 (6 bases). The germline gives CDR1 MNHEY, CDR2 SVGAGI. Trimming removed 7 bases from V and 1 base from J, with 10 bases in between. The CDR3 contains 14 residues. CDR3 loop: CASMRTKNTGELFF. The CDR3 DNA reads as TGTGCCAGCATGCGGACTAAGAACACCGGGGAGCTGTTTTTT.

The V call is TRBV20-1, the J call TRBJ2-6, with D tentatively TRBD2 (6 bases). Trimming removed 6 bases from V and 1 base from J, with 25 bases in between. The length of the CDR3 is 19 residues. In germline, CDR1 is DFQATT, CDR2 SNEGSKA (reference sequence). Written as DNA, the CDR3 is TGCAGTGCCAGTGTTGGGGGGTCCGCCTTGTGGTCTGGGGCCAACGTCCTGACTTTC. It codes for CSASVGGSALWSGANVLTF.